These 18 T cell receptor beta chains were all obtained from the same sample, sequenced in a study of TIL therapy for anti-PD-1-resistant metastatic lung cancer. This was the immunoSEQ v3 assay. Repertoires were generated with immunoSEQ multiplex PCR, while TCRdb's copy carries only in-frame clones and drops some. Here the sample spans under 60,000 clones, approximately 86% being singletons. The time point denotes: pre-treatment sample, taken before nivolumab and TIL therapy. The sequences come from blood, collected at baseline. The receptors were gathered from a person between 25 and 80 years old with non-small cell lung cancer.

The CDR3 nucleotides read TGTGCTAGTGCCCAAGGGGCCTTTGACTACAATGAGCAGTTCTTC. Its protein is CASAQGAFDYNEQFF. The gene calls are TRBV12-5 and TRBJ2-1; the D gene is possibly TRBD1 (5 bases). Deletions cut 7 bases from V and 3 bases from J, with 16 bases between. CDR3 length equals 15 residues. Looked up from germline, CDR1 is LGHNT and CDR2 is FRNRAP.

The chain recombines TRBV20-1 with TRBJ2-4, with D hard to call. The germline V and J ends were trimmed by 5 bases and 2 bases, with 4 bases remaining between them. Germline-derived CDR1 and CDR2 are DFQATT and SNEGSKA (reference sequence). The CDR3 loop spans 11 amino acids. The CDR3 spells CSARSKNIQYF. The CDR3 DNA reads TGCAGTGCTCGCTCCAAAAACATTCAGTACTTC.

The chain couples TRBV7-2 to TRBJ2-2; no definite D call. The CDR3 covers 13 residues. The germline gives CDR1 SGHTA, CDR2 FQGNSA. V was trimmed by 6 bases and J by 5 bases, leaving 10 bases between them. CDR3 sequence: CASRIRMTGELFF. The DNA for the CDR3 is TGTGCCAGCAGAATCCGAATGACCGGGGAGCTGTTTTTT. Drawing the rest from reference TRBV7-2 and TRBJ2-2, the complete variable domain is GAGVSQSPSNKVTEKGKDVELRCDPISGHTALYWYRQSLGQGLEFLIYFQGNSAPDKSGLPSDRFSAERTGGSVSTLTIQRTQQEDSAVYLCASRIRMTGELFFGEGSRLTVL.

The chain carries TRBV28 and TRBJ2-7; 7 nucleotides align to TRBD1. The J segment lost 5 bases and the V segment lost 8 bases, leaving 9 bases of the junction unmatched. Germline V gene data show CDR1 as MDHEN and CDR2 as SYDVKM. The CDR3 totals 13 residues. The CDR3 loop reads CASGGQSAHEQYF. As DNA, the CDR3 is TGTGCCAGCGGGGGACAGTCGGCCCACGAGCAGTACTTC.

The gene calls are TRBV4-1 and TRBJ2-1; 8 positions match TRBD1. V trimming: 0 bases; J trimming: 9 bases; junction bases outside the gene matches: 13. The CDR3 loop spans 17 amino acids. Germline V gives CDR1 MGHRA, CDR2 YSYEKL. The DNA for the CDR3 is TGCGCCAGCAGCCAAGACCCTTGGGCAGGGGGCACGGGTGAGCAGTTCTTC. This codes for CASSQDPWAGGTGEQFF.

The chain joins TRBV28 to TRBJ2-1; tentatively, D is TRBD1 or TRBD2 (7 bases each). There are 19 residues in the CDR3. Trimming stripped 6 bases from V and 2 bases from J, with 26 bases between. Germline loops: CDR1 MDHEN, CDR2 SYDVKM. CDR3 protein: CASRYRTGRAGFTYNEQFF. The CDR3 DNA sequence: TGTGCCAGCAGGTACAGGACAGGCAGAGCGGGGTTCACCTACAATGAGCAGTTCTTC.

The V gene is TRBV9, the J gene TRBJ2-1, with a tentative D call TRBD1 (6 bases). The CDR3 spans 14 residues. V was trimmed by 0 bases and J by 3 bases, leaving 7 bases between them. CDR1 is SGDLS and CDR2 is YYNGEE in the germline V gene. DNA of the CDR3: TGTGCCAGCAGCGTAGAGGACAGCTACAATGAGCAGTTCTTC. Encoded protein: CASSVEDSYNEQFF.

This sequence joins TRBV19 and TRBJ2-3; no clear D. Trimming stripped 3 bases from V and 0 bases from J, with 10 bases between. The CDR3 consists of 15 residues. Germline V gene lookup returns CDR1 LNHDA and CDR2 SQIVND (reference sequence). CDR3 residues: CASSIRGPSTDTQYF. Written as DNA, the CDR3 is TGTGCCAGTAGTATTCGCGGTCCTAGCACAGATACGCAGTATTTT.

The rearrangement links TRBV21-1 to TRBJ2-1; the DNA was not used to check the table's D call, TRBD2. TRBV21-1 is reported as a pseudogene. CDR3 size: 16 residues. Here the CDR3 reads CASSSLGGRAYNEQFF. For the CDR3, the DNA is TGTGCCAGCAGCTCTCTGGGAGGGAGGGCCTACAATGAGCAGTTCTTC.

V usage is TRBV28 and J usage is TRBJ2-2; TRBD1 matches at 8 bases. The germline V gene has CDR1 MDHEN and CDR2 SYDVKM. The junction had 5 bases not matched to a gene; V was cut back by 4 bases and J by 4 bases. There are 15 residues in the CDR3. The CDR3 is CASSSGGGGTGELFF. The DNA of the CDR3 is TGTGCCAGCAGTTCAGGGGGCGGTGGCACCGGGGAGCTGTTTTTT.

The table lists this clone with a few counts. The chain carries TRBV25-1 and TRBJ2-5; D unresolved. CDR3 length: 14 residues. Trimming took off 2 bases at V and 0 bases at J, with 7 bases between the two ends. Germline CDR1 MGHDK, CDR2 SYGVNS. The CDR3 is CASSERGHQETQYF. For the CDR3, the DNA is TGTGCCAGCAGTGAACGCGGCCACCAAGAGACCCAGTACTTC.

The J gene is TRBJ2-4, the V gene TRBV7-2; D assignment may be TRBD1 or TRBD2 (5 bases each). Germline CDR1 reads SGHTA; CDR2 reads FQGNSA. CDR3 length: 13 residues. Deletions cut 4 bases from V and 10 bases from J, with 14 bases between. The CDR3 bases are TGTGCCAGCAGCTCGGGACCCCAAGGTATTCAGTACTTC. This codes for CASSSGPQGIQYF. Full variable domain (outside the CDR3, taken from reference TRBV7-2 and TRBJ2-4): GAGVSQSPSNKVTEKGKDVELRCDPISGHTALYWYRQSLGQGLEFLIYFQGNSAPDKSGLPSDRFSAERTGGSVSTLTIQRTQQEDSAVYLCASSSGPQGIQYFGAGTRLSVL.

The CDR3 here is CASSPGDRRGGYTF. In DNA, the CDR3 is TGTGCCAGCAGCCCGGGGGACCGTAGAGGTGGCTACACCTTC. The genes are TRBV3-1 (or the pseudogene TRBV3-2) and TRBJ1-2, with D possibly TRBD1 on 5 matching bases. CDR1 is LGHDT and CDR2 is YNNKEL in the germline V gene (reference sequence). The CDR3 is 14 amino acids. Trimming removed 4 bases from V and 7 bases from J, with 16 bases in between.

This chain joins TRBV28 and TRBJ2-1, with no clear D. The germline V gene encodes CDR1 MDHEN and CDR2 SYDVKM. The V end lost 3 bases, the J end lost 5 bases, and 5 bases lay between the germline ends. CDR3 length equals 12 residues. The CDR3 sequence is CASSLSDNEQFF. CDR3 sequence (DNA): TGTGCCAGCAGTTTGAGCGACAATGAGCAGTTCTTC. The whole variable domain, filled in from reference TRBV28 and TRBJ2-1, reads DVKVTQSSRYLVKRTGEKVFLECVQDMDHENMFWYRQDPGLGLRLIYFSYDVKMKEKGDIPEGYSVSREKKERFSLILESASTNQTSMYLCASSLSDNEQFFGPGTRLTVL.

This chain links TRBV5-1 with TRBJ2-5; 8 bases align to TRBD1. Germline V gives CDR1 SGHRS, CDR2 YFSETQ. The V and J ends lost 0 bases and 13 bases, in that order; junction bases with no gene match: 5. The CDR3 sequence is 12 residues long. This CDR3 is CASSLAPGQAYF. CDR3 coding DNA: TGCGCCAGCAGCTTGGCTCCGGGACAGGCGTACTTC. Combining the CDR3 with reference TRBV5-1 and TRBJ2-5 gives the whole variable domain KAGVTQTPRYLIKTRGQQVTLSCSPISGHRSVSWYQQTPGQGLQFLFEYFSETQRNKGNFPGRFSGRQFSNSRSEMNVSTLELGDSALYLCASSLAPGQAYFGPGTRLLVL.

The gene calls are TRBV12-3 or TRBV12-4 and TRBJ2-7, with D tentatively TRBD1 or TRBD2 (7 bases each). The CDR3 consists of 12 residues. V dropped 6 bases and J dropped 9 bases, with 15 bases sitting between them. CDR3: CASRPGGGGQYF. CDR3 bases: TGTGCCAGCAGACCAGGGGGGGGCGGGCAGTACTTC.

This clone showed up just a few times. The rearrangement links TRBV28 to TRBJ1-5, with 8 bases lining up with TRBD1. Germline trimming cut 2 bases from V and 6 bases from J; bases unmatched to any gene: 3. Germline V lookup: CDR1 MDHEN, CDR2 SYDVKM. The CDR3 contains 14 residues. In nucleotides, the CDR3 is TGTGCCAGCAGTTTACCAGGGGGCGGTCAGCCCCAGCATTTT. This codes for CASSLPGGGQPQHF. Using reference TRBV28 and TRBJ1-5 for the parts outside the CDR3, the full variable domain is DVKVTQSSRYLVKRTGEKVFLECVQDMDHENMFWYRQDPGLGLRLIYFSYDVKMKEKGDIPEGYSVSREKKERFSLILESASTNQTSMYLCASSLPGGGQPQHFGDGTRLSIL.

By its share, this clone is medium-sized. This rearrangement joins TRBV29-1 to TRBJ2-1, with 11 bases matching TRBD2. This CDR3 spans 15 amino acids. In germline, CDR1 is SQVTM, CDR2 ANQGSEA. J was trimmed by 5 bases and V by 6 bases; bases with no gene match: 9. DNA of the CDR3: TGCAGCGTGGAGGGTCTAGCGGGGGGTGACAATGAGCAGTTCTTC. Its protein is CSVEGLAGGDNEQFF.